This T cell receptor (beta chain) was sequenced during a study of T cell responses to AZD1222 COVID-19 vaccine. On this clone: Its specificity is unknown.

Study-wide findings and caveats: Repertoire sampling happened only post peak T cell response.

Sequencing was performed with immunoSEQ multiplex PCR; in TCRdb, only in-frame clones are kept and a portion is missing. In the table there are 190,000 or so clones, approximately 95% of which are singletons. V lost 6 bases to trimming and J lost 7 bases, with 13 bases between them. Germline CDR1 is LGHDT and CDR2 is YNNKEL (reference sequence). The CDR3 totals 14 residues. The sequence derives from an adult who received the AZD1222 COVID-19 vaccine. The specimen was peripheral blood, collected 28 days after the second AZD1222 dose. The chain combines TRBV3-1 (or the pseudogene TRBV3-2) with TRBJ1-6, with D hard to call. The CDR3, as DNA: TGTGCCAGCAGTCTGGTAGGGCCCAATTCACCCCTCCACTTT. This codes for CASSLVGPNSPLHF.